The clone carrying this TCR beta chain was counted a few times. The antigen is undetermined. The data derive from a study of shared clonotypes between healthy human individuals. It was CD45RO-negative cells, positively selected for CCR7, that made up naive CD8 cells, with terminally differentiated effector memory CD45RA+ cells excluded. Sequenced by immunoSEQ multiplex PCR; TCRdb stores in-frame clones only, minus some. The data hold about 2.1 million clones, with around 93% observed a single time. Overall study results and limits: All-four-donor shared clonotypes had higher generation probabilities than non-shared clonotypes did.

V shed 4 bases and J 0 bases; nucleotides not matched to a gene: 6. This CDR3 spans 15 amino acids. Germline V gives CDR1 SGHRS, CDR2 YFSETQ. The sample taken for sequencing was naive CD8+ T cells from PBMCs. The J gene is TRBJ1-1, the V gene TRBV5-1; 7 bases match TRBD1. The receptor was isolated from a man between 18 and 35 years old in good health. Some clones in this sample may be carry-over from other donors' samples. The CDR3 DNA reads TGCGCCAGCAGCCTGGGACAGATCATGAACACTGAAGCTTTCTTT. Its translation is CASSLGQIMNTEAFF.